This record concerns one T cell receptor (beta chain) sequence. V shed 5 bases and J shed 7 bases, with 11 bases lying between them. Germline V CDR1 and CDR2: DFQATT, SNEGSKA (reference sequence). The CDR3 has 11 residues. The sample is drawn from a study of blood T cell repertoires in COVID-19. Study background: The United States, Italy and Spain supplied acute and convalescent COVID-19 samples.

Per the authors' pipeline: Reference gene primer amplification in the assay estimated nucleated cell counts. The assay was immunoSEQ multiplex PCR, and TCRdb's table has in-frame clones only and misses some. The V and J calls and clone size come from that table; D and trimming were worked out from the DNA. The table has some 150,000 clones, roughly 90% seen once. This receptor was obtained from a man aged 45-60 years with active or convalescent COVID-19. The specimen was peripheral blood. The gene calls are TRBV20-1 and TRBJ1-1; D perhaps matches TRBD1 (6 bases). CDR3 nucleotides: TGCAGTGCTTTACAGGGAGATGAAGCTTTCTTT. It yields the protein CSALQGDEAFF.